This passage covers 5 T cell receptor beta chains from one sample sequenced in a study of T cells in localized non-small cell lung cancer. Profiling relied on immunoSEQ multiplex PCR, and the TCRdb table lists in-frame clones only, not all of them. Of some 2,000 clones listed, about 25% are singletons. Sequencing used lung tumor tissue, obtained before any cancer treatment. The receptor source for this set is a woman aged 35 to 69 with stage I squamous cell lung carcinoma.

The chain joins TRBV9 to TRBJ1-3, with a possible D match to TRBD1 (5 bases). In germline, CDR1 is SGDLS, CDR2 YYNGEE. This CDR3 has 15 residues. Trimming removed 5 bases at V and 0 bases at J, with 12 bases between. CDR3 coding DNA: TGTGCCAGCAGACGGGACGGTGACTCTGGAAACACCATATATTTT. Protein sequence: CASRRDGDSGNTIYF.

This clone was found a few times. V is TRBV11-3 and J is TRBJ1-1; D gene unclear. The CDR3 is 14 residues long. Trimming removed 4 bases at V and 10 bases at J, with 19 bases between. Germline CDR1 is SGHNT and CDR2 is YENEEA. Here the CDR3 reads CASSSTLGGIGAFF. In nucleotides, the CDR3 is TGTGCCAGCAGCTCGACTTTGGGCGGTATTGGAGCTTTCTTT.

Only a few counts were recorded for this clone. CDR3 sequence: CASSRAGSGYTF. In nucleotides, the CDR3 is TGTGCCAGCTCCCGGGCTGGGAGTGGCTACACCTTC. The rearrangement joins TRBV6-8 to TRBJ1-2; no clear D gene. This CDR3 is built from 12 residues. The V gene lost 8 bases and the J gene lost 7 bases, with 14 bases spanning the gap. The germline V gene has CDR1 MNHGY and CDR2 SAAAGT.

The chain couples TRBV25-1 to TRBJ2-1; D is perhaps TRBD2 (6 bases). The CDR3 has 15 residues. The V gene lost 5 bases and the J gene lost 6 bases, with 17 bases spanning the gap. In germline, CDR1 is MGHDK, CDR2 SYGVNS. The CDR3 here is CASSPNLGGGNEQFF. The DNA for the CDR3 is TGTGCCAGCAGTCCTAATCTGGGGGGTGGCAATGAGCAGTTCTTC.

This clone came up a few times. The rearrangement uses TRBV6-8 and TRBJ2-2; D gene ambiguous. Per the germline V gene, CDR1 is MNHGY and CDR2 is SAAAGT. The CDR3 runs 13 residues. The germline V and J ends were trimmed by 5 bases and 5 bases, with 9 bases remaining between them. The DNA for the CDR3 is TGTGCCAGCAGTGGGGTTATGACCGGGGAGCTGTTTTTT. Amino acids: CASSGVMTGELFF.